The 13 T cell receptor beta chains listed next were all sequenced from one sample in a study of blood T cells in healthy people across ages. Sample-barcoded 5' priming and a J-beta primer mix drove a second PCR of 7 to 11 cycles. TCRdb reprocessed the 5' RACE reads with MiXCR, giving one entry per CDR3 protein. The sample includes around 620,000 distinct CDR3 sequences, about 25% of them seen just once. The sequenced sample was blood. The receptors here all came from a woman aged 70-85 years in good health.

The gene calls are TRBV24-1 and TRBJ2-5; TRBD1 matches 7 bases. The CDR3 has 15 amino acids. Trimming cost V 2 bases and J 4 bases; bases outside gene matches: 6. The germline gives CDR1 KGHDR, CDR2 SFDVKD. CDR3: CATSDSRGGAETQYF. In DNA form, the CDR3 reads TGTGCCACCAGTGATTCTAGAGGGGGCGCAGAGACCCAGTACTTC.

The rearrangement joins TRBV9 to TRBJ1-2, with no clear D. V was trimmed by 2 bases and J by 4 bases, leaving 9 bases between them. CDR3 size: 13 residues. The V gene's germline CDR1 is SGDLS and CDR2 YYNGEE. CDR3 coding DNA: TGTGCCAGCAGCGTGGGCACCACCTATGGCTACACCTTC. This gives the protein CASSVGTTYGYTF.

The chain is built from TRBV4-2 and TRBJ1-4; TRBD1 matches at 9 bases. The V gene end was trimmed by 4 bases and the J gene end by 8 bases; junction bases not matched to a gene: 8. Per germline, CDR1 LGHNA and CDR2 YNFKEQ. This CDR3 contains 15 residues. CDR3 residues: CASSLQQGAVEKLFF. For the CDR3, the DNA is TGTGCCAGCAGCCTCCAACAGGGGGCTGTCGAAAAACTGTTTTTT.

CDR3 protein: CASSPLGQTGANVLTF. CDR3 DNA sequence: TGTGCCAGCAGTCCACTTGGACAAACTGGGGCCAACGTCCTGACTTTC. The chain couples TRBV12-3 or TRBV12-4 to TRBJ2-6; possibly TRBD1 for D (5 bases). This CDR3 region has 16 residues. V lost 5 bases and J lost 2, with 13 bases in between.

The count of this clonotype is one. The rearrangement joins TRBV19 to TRBJ1-1; D is uncertain. The CDR3 spans 13 residues. Trimming took off 1 base at V and 5 bases at J, with 8 bases between the two ends. CDR1 LNHDA and CDR2 SQIVND come from the germline V gene (reference sequence). CDR3 residues: CASSIVPGTEAFF. CDR3 DNA sequence: TGTGCCAGTAGTATAGTGCCCGGGACTGAAGCTTTCTTT.

This clonotype turned up a few times. The chain recombines TRBV7-9 with TRBJ2-6; D call uncertain. The CDR3 is 13 residues long. Germline CDR1 and CDR2: SEHNR and FQNEAQ (reference sequence). V was cut by 3 bases and J by 3 bases, with 3 bases left in between. Written as DNA, the CDR3 is TGTGCCAGCAGCTTCGATGGGGCCAACGTCCTGACTTTC. Encoded protein: CASSFDGANVLTF. The entire variable domain, with the rest obtained from reference TRBV7-9 and TRBJ2-6, is as follows: DTGVSQNPRHKITKRGQNVTFRCDPISEHNRLYWYRQTLGQGPEFLTYFQNEAQLEKSRLLSDRFSAERPKGSFSTLEIQRTEQGDSAMYLCASSFDGANVLTFGAGSRLTVL.

This clonotype came up a few times. This rearrangement joins TRBV20-1 to TRBJ2-5; TRBD1 is a possible D gene (6 bases). The J call may be in error: the DNA end matches TRBJ2-7 better. This CDR3 is 15 amino acids long. CDR1 DFQATT and CDR2 SNEGSKA come from the germline V gene (reference sequence). The CDR3 here is CSARGGGSTAYEQYF. CDR3 coding DNA: TGCAGTGCTAGAGGAGGGGGTTCGACCGCCTACGAGCAGTACTTC.

This clonotype was recorded many times. V usage is TRBV7-2 and J usage is TRBJ2-7; perhaps TRBD2 as D (5 bases). The germline V gene has CDR1 SGHTA and CDR2 FQGNSA. With 8 bases removed from V and 3 bases from J, the gap between germline ends came to 17 bases. This CDR3 has 14 residues. The DNA for the CDR3 is TGTGCCAGCGAGGACCCTCTAGCCGACTACGAGCAGTACTTC. It translates to CASEDPLADYEQYF. The full variable domain, its missing parts supplied by reference TRBV7-2 and TRBJ2-7, is GAGVSQSPSNKVTEKGKDVELRCDPISGHTALYWYRQSLGQGLEFLIYFQGNSAPDKSGLPSDRFSAERTGGSVSTLTIQRTQQEDSAVYLCASEDPLADYEQYFGPGTRLTVT.

The rearrangement joins TRBV20-1 to TRBJ2-7; perhaps TRBD2 as D (6 bases). Germline CDR1 and CDR2: DFQATT and SNEGSKA (reference sequence). The length of the CDR3 is 13 residues. Trimming took 6 bases from V and 2 from J, leaving 14 bases between them. This CDR3 reads CSATGAGAYEQYF. CDR3 coding DNA: TGCAGTGCCACGGGAGCCGGGGCCTACGAGCAGTACTTC.

This clonotype was seen a few times. V usage is TRBV4-3 and J usage is TRBJ1-1; TRBD1 is a possible D gene (5 bases). CDR1 LGHNA and CDR2 YSLEER come from the germline V gene. The length of the CDR3 is 16 residues. Trimming pared 1 base from V and 4 bases from J, leaving 16 bases between. CDR3 amino acids: CASSQGGRPSSTEAFF. CDR3 DNA: TGCGCCAGCAGCCAAGGGGGACGGCCGTCGAGCACTGAAGCTTTCTTT.

The rearrangement links TRBV20-1 to TRBJ2-3; D gene ambiguous. Trimming removed 5 bases at V and 6 bases at J, with 6 bases between. Germline V CDR1 and CDR2: DFQATT, SNEGSKA (reference sequence). This CDR3 region has 10 residues. The CDR3, as DNA: TGCAGTGCTCGGCGGGATACGCAGTATTTT. Translated: CSARRDTQYF.

V and J are TRBV7-2 and TRBJ2-5; unclear D gene. This CDR3 has 12 amino acids. The V and J ends lost 5 bases and 5 bases respectively, with 9 bases between them. Germline lookup yields CDR1 SGHTA and CDR2 FQGNSA. CDR3 DNA sequence: TGTGCCAGCAGCGGCCGTTATGAGACCCAGTACTTC. Translation: CASSGRYETQYF.

In this sample, this clonotype turned up many times. J is TRBJ1-1 and V is TRBV12-3 or TRBV12-4; D gene unclear. V lost 6 bases to trimming and J lost 1 base, with 9 bases between them. CDR3 length: 13 residues. In DNA form, the CDR3 reads TGTGCCAGCAGCCGGCAGGCGAACACTGAAGCTTTCTTT. Its protein is CASSRQANTEAFF.